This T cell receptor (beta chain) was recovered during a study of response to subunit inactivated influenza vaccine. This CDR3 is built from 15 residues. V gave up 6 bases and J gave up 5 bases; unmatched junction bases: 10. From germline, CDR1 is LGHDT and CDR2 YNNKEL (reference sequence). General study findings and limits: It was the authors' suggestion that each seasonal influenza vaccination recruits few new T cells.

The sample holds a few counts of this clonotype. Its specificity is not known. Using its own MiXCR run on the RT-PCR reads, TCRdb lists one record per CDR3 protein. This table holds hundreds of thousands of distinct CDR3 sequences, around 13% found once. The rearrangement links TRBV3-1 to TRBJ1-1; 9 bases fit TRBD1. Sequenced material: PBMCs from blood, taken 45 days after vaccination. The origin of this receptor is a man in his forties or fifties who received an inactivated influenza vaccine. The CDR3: CASSSRDRVGTEAFF. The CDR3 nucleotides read TGTGCCAGCAGTTCCCGGGACAGGGTGGGAACTGAAGCTTTCTTT.